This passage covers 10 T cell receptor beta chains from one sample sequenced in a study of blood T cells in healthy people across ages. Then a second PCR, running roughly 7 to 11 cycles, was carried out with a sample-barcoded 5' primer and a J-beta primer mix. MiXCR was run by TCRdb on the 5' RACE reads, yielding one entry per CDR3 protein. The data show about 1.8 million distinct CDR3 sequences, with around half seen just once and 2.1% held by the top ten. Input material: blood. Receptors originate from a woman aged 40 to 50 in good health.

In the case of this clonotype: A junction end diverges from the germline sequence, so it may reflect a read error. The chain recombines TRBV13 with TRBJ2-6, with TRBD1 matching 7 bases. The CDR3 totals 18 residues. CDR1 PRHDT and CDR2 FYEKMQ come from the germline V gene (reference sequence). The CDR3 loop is CASSFRQGQRSEANVLTF. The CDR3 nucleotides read TGTGCCAGCAGCTTCCGACAGGGACAACGCTCTGAGGCCAACGTCCTGACTTTC.

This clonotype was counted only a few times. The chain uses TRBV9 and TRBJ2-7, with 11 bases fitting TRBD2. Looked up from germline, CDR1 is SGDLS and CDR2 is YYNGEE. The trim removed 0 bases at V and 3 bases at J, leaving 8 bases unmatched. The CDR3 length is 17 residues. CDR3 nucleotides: TGTGCCAGCAGCGTAGACGTAGCGGGGGGGCTTGTCTACGAGCAGTACTTC. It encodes CASSVDVAGGLVYEQYF.

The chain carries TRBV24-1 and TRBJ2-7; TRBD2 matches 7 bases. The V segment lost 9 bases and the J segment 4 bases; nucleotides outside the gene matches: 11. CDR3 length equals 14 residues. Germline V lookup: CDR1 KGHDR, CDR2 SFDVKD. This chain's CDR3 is CATVEWTSRYEQYF. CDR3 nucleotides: TGTGCCACCGTAGAATGGACTAGTCGTTACGAGCAGTACTTC.

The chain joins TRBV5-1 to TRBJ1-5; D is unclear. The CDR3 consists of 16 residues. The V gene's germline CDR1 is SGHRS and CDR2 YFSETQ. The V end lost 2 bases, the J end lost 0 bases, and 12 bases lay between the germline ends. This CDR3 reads CASSLGPRLSNQPQHF. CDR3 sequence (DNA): TGCGCCAGCAGCTTAGGCCCCAGGCTTAGCAATCAGCCCCAGCATTTT.

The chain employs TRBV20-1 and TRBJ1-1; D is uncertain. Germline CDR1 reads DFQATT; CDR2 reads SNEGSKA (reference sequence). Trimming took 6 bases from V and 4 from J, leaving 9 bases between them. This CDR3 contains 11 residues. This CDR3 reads CSAKPSTEAFF. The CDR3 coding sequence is TGCAGTGCCAAGCCGTCCACTGAAGCTTTCTTT.

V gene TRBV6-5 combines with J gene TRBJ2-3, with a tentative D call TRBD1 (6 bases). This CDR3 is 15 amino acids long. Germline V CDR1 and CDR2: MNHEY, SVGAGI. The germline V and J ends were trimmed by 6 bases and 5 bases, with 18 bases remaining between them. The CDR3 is CASRDSGGEVDTQYF. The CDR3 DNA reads TGTGCCAGCAGGGACAGTGGGGGCGAAGTAGATACGCAGTATTTT.

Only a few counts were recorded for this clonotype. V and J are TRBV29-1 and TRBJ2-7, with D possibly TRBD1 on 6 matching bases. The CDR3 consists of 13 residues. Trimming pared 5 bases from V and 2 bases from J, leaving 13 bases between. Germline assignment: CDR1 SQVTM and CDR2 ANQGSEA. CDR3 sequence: CSVSGTTAYEQYF. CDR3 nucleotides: TGCAGCGTTTCCGGGACAACAGCCTACGAGCAGTACTTC.

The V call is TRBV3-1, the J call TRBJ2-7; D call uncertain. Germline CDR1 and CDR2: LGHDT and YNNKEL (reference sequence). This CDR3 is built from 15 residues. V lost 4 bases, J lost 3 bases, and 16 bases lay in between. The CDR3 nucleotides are TGTGCCAGCAGCCCAGTTGGCAGGCCCCTCTACGAGCAGTACTTC. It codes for CASSPVGRPLYEQYF.

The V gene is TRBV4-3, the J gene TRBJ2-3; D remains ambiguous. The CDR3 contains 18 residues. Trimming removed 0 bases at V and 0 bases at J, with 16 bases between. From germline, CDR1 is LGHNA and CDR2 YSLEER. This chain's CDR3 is CASSQDGTAFSSTDTQYF. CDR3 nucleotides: TGCGCCAGCAGCCAAGACGGAACAGCATTTTCTAGCACAGATACGCAGTATTTT.

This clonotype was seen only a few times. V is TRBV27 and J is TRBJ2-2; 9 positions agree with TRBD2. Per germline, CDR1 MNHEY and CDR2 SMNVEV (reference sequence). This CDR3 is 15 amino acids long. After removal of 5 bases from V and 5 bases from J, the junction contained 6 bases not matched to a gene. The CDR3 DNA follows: TGTGCCAGCAGTCCCAGGCTAGCGGGGACCGGGGAGCTGTTTTTT. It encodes CASSPRLAGTGELFF.